This T cell receptor beta chain came from a study of blood T cell repertoires in COVID-19. CDR1 LGHNA and CDR2 YSLEER come from the germline V gene. There are 17 residues in the CDR3. V lost 1 base, J lost 2 bases, and 15 bases lay in between. TCRdb keeps only in-frame clones here, not all; method: immunoSEQ multiplex PCR. The sample includes about 150,000 clones, over 75% of them seen just once. This clone was counted a single time. The sequenced material came from peripheral blood. This chain uses TRBV4-3 with TRBJ1-3, with no clear D. The sequence came from a man between 60 and 75 years old with COVID-19, enrolled during active disease. The CDR3 bases are TGCGCCAGCAGCCAAGCCCCGGCAGGTACTGCTGGAAACACCATATATTTT. It encodes CASSQAPAGTAGNTIYF.